One sample yielded the 13 T cell receptor beta chains listed below, sequenced in a study of T cells after yellow fever vaccination. TCRdb used MiXCR to reprocess the 5' RACE reads, holding one entry per CDR3 protein. The sample consists of some 500,000 distinct CDR3 sequences, approximately 13% of them appearing once. Specimen: PBMCs, collected on the day of the yellow fever booster vaccination. These receptors came from a man aged 30 to 39 who received the YFV17D yellow fever vaccine.

The chain recombines TRBV5-4 with TRBJ2-7; D might be TRBD2 (6 bases). V gave up 4 bases and J gave up 4 bases, with 12 bases separating them. CDR1 and CDR2 (germline): SGHNT, YYREEE (reference sequence). This CDR3 contains 13 residues. The CDR3 DNA is TGTGCCAGCAGCCCGGGAGCAAATTACGAGCAGTACTTC. Protein product: CASSPGANYEQYF. The full variable domain, rest sourced from reference TRBV5-4 and TRBJ2-7, is ETGVTQSPTHLIKTRGQQVTLRCSSQSGHNTVSWYQQALGQGPQFIFQYYREEENGRGNFPPRFSGLQFPNYSSELNVNALELDDSALYLCASSPGANYEQYFGPGTRLTVT.

V gene TRBV12-3 or TRBV12-4 combines with J gene TRBJ1-5; D is possibly TRBD1 (5 bases). Trimming removed 3 bases at V and 7 bases at J, with 10 bases between. The CDR3 length is 13 residues. The CDR3 DNA is TGTGCCAGCAGTTTCAACGCAGGGCAGCCCCAGCATTTT. Translating gives CASSFNAGQPQHF.

This clonotype has a handful of counts. This sequence joins TRBV3-1 and TRBJ2-3, with TRBD2 identical over 10 bases. The CDR3 runs to 15 residues. J gave up 4 bases and V 2 bases, and 3 bases lay outside the gene matches. Germline CDR1 is LGHDT and CDR2 is YNNKEL (reference sequence). CDR3 nucleotide sequence: TGTGCCAGCAGCCAAAATCTAGCGGGAGCAGATACGCAGTATTTT. Residues: CASSQNLAGADTQYF.

On this clonotype itself: This may arise from a read error, as a much more abundant clone is one base away. This chain connects TRBV7-2 to TRBJ2-7; D is uncertain. The CDR3 loop spans 11 amino acids. Germline values: CDR1 SGHTA, CDR2 FQGNSA. This chain's CDR3 is CASSISYEPYF. The CDR3, as DNA: TGTGCCAGCAGCATCTCCTACGAGCCGTACTTC.

This clonotype was seen ten or more times. DNA of the CDR3: TGTGCCAGCAGTCCGGGACGGGCGAACACTGAAGCTTTCTTT. Amino acid sequence: CASSPGRANTEAFF. This sequence joins TRBV6-1 and TRBJ1-1; D may be TRBD1 (5 bases). V shed 5 bases and J shed 1 base, with 11 bases lying between them. The CDR3 has 14 residues. Germline V CDR1 and CDR2: MNHNS, SASEGT.

The chain recombines TRBV20-1 with TRBJ2-3; 7 bases line up with TRBD2. Germline V gives CDR1 DFQATT, CDR2 SNEGSKA (reference sequence). The CDR3 contains 16 residues. V dropped 0 bases and J dropped 6; count of bases not matched to a gene: 12. CDR3 amino acids: CSARDLRDYDLDTQYF. CDR3 DNA sequence: TGCAGTGCTAGAGATCTGAGGGACTACGATCTCGATACGCAGTATTTT.

This chain links TRBV30 with TRBJ2-3; D gene unclear. CDR1 and CDR2 from the germline V gene are GTSNPN and SVGIG (reference sequence). The germline V and J ends were trimmed by 0 bases and 3 bases, with 10 bases remaining between them. The CDR3 is 14 amino acids. The CDR3 reads CAWSVLLGTDTQYF. DNA for the CDR3: TGTGCCTGGAGTGTATTGCTGGGTACAGATACGCAGTATTTT.

The chain carries TRBV21-1 and TRBJ2-7. TRBV21-1 is a recognized pseudogene. The CDR3 sequence is 14 residues long. CDR3: CASSKEPDSYEQYF. As DNA, the CDR3 is TGTGCCAGCAGCAAAGAACCTGATTCCTACGAGCAGTACTTC.

This clonotype occurred a few times. This rearrangement joins TRBV12-3 or TRBV12-4 to TRBJ2-7, with unresolved D. This CDR3 spans 15 amino acids. Between the trimmed V and J ends, which lost 3 bases and 1 base, there was a span of 13 bases. The CDR3 DNA reads as TGTGCCAGCAGTTTCAAGGGTGTGTGGTCCTACGAGCAGTACTTC. Translating it yields CASSFKGVWSYEQYF.

This clonotype was found a few times. The J gene is TRBJ2-7, the V gene TRBV6-5, with D uncertain. The germline V and J ends were trimmed by 2 bases and 4 bases, with 12 bases remaining between them. CDR1 is MNHEY and CDR2 is SVGAGI in the germline V gene. The CDR3 sequence is 14 residues long. CDR3 nucleotide sequence: TGTGCCAGCAGTTACCGCCCGGAAGCATACGAGCAGTACTTC. Protein product: CASSYRPEAYEQYF.

This clonotype was seen once. It may be a read error: a sequence one base away is much more abundant. The V and J genes are TRBV3-1 and TRBJ2-1, with a tentative D call TRBD2 (6 bases). The germline CDR1 and CDR2 sequences are LGHDT and YNNKEL (reference sequence). The CDR3 contains 14 residues. The CDR3 reads CGSSLLRDHNEQFF. CDR3 in DNA: TGTGGCAGCAGCCTGTTGCGGGACCACAATGAGCAGTTCTTC.

This clonotype was seen only a few times. This chain connects TRBV28 to TRBJ2-2; no clear D gene. The CDR3 is 15 amino acids. Per the germline V gene, CDR1 is MDHEN and CDR2 is SYDVKM. V lost 3 bases and J 4 bases, leaving 12 bases between the germline ends. The CDR3 nucleotides are TGTGCCAGCAGTTTTCGACGGCGTGGCACCGGGGAGCTGTTTTTT. Translating it yields CASSFRRRGTGELFF.

This clonotype was observed a few times. The V gene is TRBV2, the J gene TRBJ2-7; D gene unclear. The V gene lost 3 bases and the J gene lost 7 bases, with 13 bases spanning the gap. The CDR3 covers 13 residues. The germline CDR1 and CDR2 sequences are SNHLY and FYNNEI. This chain's CDR3 is CASSERQGNEQYF. In nucleotides, the CDR3 is TGTGCCAGCAGTGAGCGTCAAGGGAATGAGCAGTACTTC.